A single sample is the source of the 9 T cell receptor beta chains below, sequenced in a study of prognosis after radiotherapy for stage I lung cancer. The TCR beta CDR3 region was amplified from genomic DNA, with two rounds of multiplex PCR being used for the amplification. Gene-specific TRBV and TRBJ primers were used in PCR round one. TCRdb ran MiXCR on the multiplex PCR reads and lists one entry per CDR3 protein. Among 25,000 to 35,000 distinct CDR3 sequences listed, about 33% were seen once. The sample in question was PBMCs, obtained before or after stereotactic body radiation therapy (not recorded which). Every receptor here comes from a donor aged 50 or older with non-small cell lung cancer.

This clonotype was seen ten or more times. CDR3 in amino acids: CSARVTENTEAFF. The CDR3, as DNA: TGCAGTGCTAGAGTGACTGAGAACACTGAAGCTTTCTTT. The chain employs TRBV20-1 and TRBJ1-1; D is unresolved. V dropped 1 base and J dropped 1 base, with 7 bases sitting between them. CDR3 length: 13 residues. Germline CDR1 DFQATT, CDR2 SNEGSKA (reference sequence).

The chain combines TRBV10-3 with TRBJ2-1; D is possibly TRBD2 (6 bases). Trimming took 2 bases from V and 8 from J, leaving 13 bases between them. The germline gives CDR1 ENHRY, CDR2 SYGVKD. The CDR3 is 14 residues long. The CDR3 DNA reads TGTGCCATCAGTGAGAGGGCGGGAACGGATGAGCAGTTCTTC. Protein: CAISERAGTDEQFF.

This clonotype has a count of ten or more. V is TRBV20-1 and J is TRBJ2-5; 12 bases match TRBD2. Losses at the gene ends were 6 bases for V and 2 bases for J; bases not matched to a gene: 10. The CDR3 covers 16 residues. Germline lookup yields CDR1 DFQATT and CDR2 SNEGSKA (reference sequence). Here the CDR3 DNA reads TGCAGTGCAATCCCCTCTAGCGGGAGGGGTCAAGAGACCCAGTACTTC. Protein: CSAIPSSGRGQETQYF.

This clonotype was counted many times. The J gene is TRBJ2-3, the V gene TRBV2; unclear D gene. CDR3 length: 14 residues. From germline, CDR1 is SNHLY and CDR2 FYNNEI. The V end lost 3 bases, the J end lost 4 bases, and 11 bases lay between the germline ends. For the CDR3, the DNA is TGTGCCAGCAGTGAGAACGCGGCCGCAGATACGCAGTATTTT. Protein: CASSENAAADTQYF.

About this clonotype: Since a far larger clone is one base different, this is likely a read error. V usage is TRBV6-5 and J usage is TRBJ1-2; unclear D gene. The ends were cut back, 4 bases at V and 5 bases at J, with 14 bases in the middle. The CDR3 spans 14 residues. Germline V lookup: CDR1 MNHEY, CDR2 SVGAGI. CDR3 protein: CASSLLSSGYGYTF. The CDR3 region has the DNA TGTGCCAGCAGTTTGTTAAGCTCGGGTTATGGCTACACCTTC.

The CDR3 DNA reads TGTGCCATCACCAAGAGGCGACTAGCGGGAGATTTGGTCAATGAGCAGTTCTTC. Amino acid sequence: CAITKRRLAGDLVNEQFF. V gene TRBV6-1 combines with J gene TRBJ2-1; TRBD2 matches 12 bases. The germline V gene has CDR1 MNHNS and CDR2 SASEGT. This CDR3 has 18 amino acids. Losses at the gene ends were 10 bases for V and 6 bases for J; bases not matched to a gene: 19.

The rearrangement joins TRBV5-1 to TRBJ1-6, with D possibly matching TRBD1 (6 bases). Trimming left V 4 bases short and J 6 bases short, with 14 bases between. The CDR3 is 15 residues long. The V gene's germline CDR1 is SGHRS and CDR2 YFSETQ. Here the CDR3 reads CASSPGVVINSPLHF. CDR3 coding DNA: TGCGCCAGCAGCCCAGGGGTAGTTATTAATTCACCCCTCCACTTT.

The gene calls are TRBV20-1 and TRBJ2-1, with D perhaps matching TRBD1 (5 bases). CDR1 and CDR2 from the germline V gene are DFQATT and SNEGSKA (reference sequence). V gave up 8 bases and J gave up 8 bases, with 10 bases separating them. This CDR3 region has 10 residues. The CDR3 is CSPKGDEQFF. The CDR3 nucleotides are TGCAGTCCAAAAGGGGATGAGCAGTTCTTC.

In its sample, this clonotype was seen a few times. The J gene is TRBJ2-4, the V gene TRBV20-1; 11 nucleotides align to TRBD2. The germline V gene encodes CDR1 DFQATT and CDR2 SNEGSKA (reference sequence). The V gene end was trimmed by 5 bases and the J gene end by 0 bases; junction bases not matched to a gene: 18. This CDR3 comprises 20 residues. In nucleotides, the CDR3 is TGCAGTGCTTCCAAACCGGGACTAGCGGCCCAGGGGGGAGCCAAAAACATTCAGTACTTC. This encodes CSASKPGLAAQGGAKNIQYF.